The T cell receptor (beta chain) described here comes from a study of T-cell reconstitution after alpha-beta-depleted transplantation in children (dated by TCRdb to the mid-2010s). Study-wide context: Using TCR repertoire profiling, the study quantitatively followed how T-cell immune reconstitution unfolded in children after TCRalphabeta/CD19-depleted allogeneic hematopoietic cell transplantation.

The sample's treatment or condition label, in plain terms: allogeneic hematopoietic cell transplantation with graft depleted of TCRalphabeta T cells and CD19 B cells. Transplant recipients were children who received TCRalphabeta/CD19-depleted allogeneic hematopoietic cell grafts. V is cut by 7 bases and J by 4 bases, and the space between the germline ends is 15 bases. Reading from cysteine to phenylalanine, the CDR3 counts 14 amino acids. The only DNA kept is the CDR3, 42 bases in frame from the first base. CDR1 and CDR2, looked up from the germline V gene, are MDHEN and SYDVKM. This clonotype was observed many times. No cognate antigen has been identified for it. No qualities accompany the bases; no much larger clone lies one base away. Broad study findings and their caveats: In some patients, the high TCRbeta diversity seen at day 60 was put down to recipient T cells and intrathymic progenitors that had survived conditioning. Over the following months the frequencies of hyperexpanded clones went down, and after one year T-cell counts and TCRbeta diversity were mostly credited to newly produced T cells. The apparently early recovery of alphabetaT-cell counts about two months after transplant reportedly depended on only several hundred rapidly expanded clones that came from non-depleted graft cells.

Library generation was performed with PCR. The sequencing machine was an Illumina HiSeq 2500. Molecular barcoding was employed in the preparation of TCR libraries, with unique molecular identifiers being used to normalize TCRbeta repertoire quantification. The raw public reads went through TCRdb reprocessing: fastp at Q25, MiXCR clone calling, in-frame beta chains kept. Every entry covers one CDR3 protein and lists the most common genes and DNA from its rows. The sample table lists over 150,000 distinct CDR3 sequences, about 7% of them with a count of one. The leading ten clones occupy just over 5.5% of the sample.

The chain was built from TRBV28 and TRBJ2-3; the D region possibly corresponds to TRBD1 (6 bases align). The sequencing here drew on PBMCs, taken before TCRalphabeta/CD19-depleted stem cell transplant. The sequence came from a boy aged 2 to 10 with acute lymphoblastic leukemia, due to receive a stem cell transplant. The DNA sequence is as follows: TGTGCCAGCACTTTGTTTGGGGGCGCAGATACGCAGTATTTT. Its coded protein is CASTLFGGADTQYF.